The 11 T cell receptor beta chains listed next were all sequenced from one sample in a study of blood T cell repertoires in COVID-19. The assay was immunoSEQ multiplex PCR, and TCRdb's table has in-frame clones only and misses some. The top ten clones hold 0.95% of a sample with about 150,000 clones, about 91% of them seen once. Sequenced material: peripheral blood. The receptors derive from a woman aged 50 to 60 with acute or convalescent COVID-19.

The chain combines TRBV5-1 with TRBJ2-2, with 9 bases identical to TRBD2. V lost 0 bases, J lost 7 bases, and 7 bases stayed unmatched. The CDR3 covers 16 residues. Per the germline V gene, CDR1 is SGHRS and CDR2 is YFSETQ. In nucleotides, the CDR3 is TGCGCCAGCAGCTTGGTGTTTAGCGGGAGTAACGGGGAGCTGTTTTTT. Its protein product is CASSLVFSGSNGELFF.

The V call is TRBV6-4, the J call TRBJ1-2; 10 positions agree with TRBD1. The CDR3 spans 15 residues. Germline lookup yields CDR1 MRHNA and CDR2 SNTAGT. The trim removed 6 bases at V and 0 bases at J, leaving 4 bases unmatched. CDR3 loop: CASSLGTGANYGYTF. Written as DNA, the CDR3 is TGTGCCAGCAGCCTTGGGACAGGGGCTAACTATGGCTACACCTTC.

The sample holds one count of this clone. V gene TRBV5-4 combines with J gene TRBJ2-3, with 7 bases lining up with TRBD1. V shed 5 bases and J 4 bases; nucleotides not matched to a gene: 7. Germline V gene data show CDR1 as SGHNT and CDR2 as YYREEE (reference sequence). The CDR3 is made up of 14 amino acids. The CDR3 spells CASRRQGGPDTQYF. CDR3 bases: TGTGCCAGCAGGAGACAGGGTGGCCCAGATACGCAGTATTTT. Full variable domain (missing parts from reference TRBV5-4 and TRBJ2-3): ETGVTQSPTHLIKTRGQQVTLRCSSQSGHNTVSWYQQALGQGPQFIFQYYREEENGRGNFPPRFSGLQFPNYSSELNVNALELDDSALYLCASRRQGGPDTQYFGPGTRLTVL.

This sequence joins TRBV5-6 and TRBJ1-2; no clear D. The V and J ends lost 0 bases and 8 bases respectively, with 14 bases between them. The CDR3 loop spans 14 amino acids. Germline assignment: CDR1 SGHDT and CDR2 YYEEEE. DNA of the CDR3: TGTGCCAGCAGCTTGGTTCTTAGGAACGGGGGCTACACCTTC. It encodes CASSLVLRNGGYTF.

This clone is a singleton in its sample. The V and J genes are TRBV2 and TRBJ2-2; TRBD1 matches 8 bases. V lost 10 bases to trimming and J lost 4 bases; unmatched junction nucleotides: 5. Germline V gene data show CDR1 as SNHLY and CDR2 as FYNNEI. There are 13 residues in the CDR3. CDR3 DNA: TGTGCCAACCGCAGGGGGCCCACCGGGGAGCTGTTTTTT. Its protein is CANRRGPTGELFF.

The CDR3 is CASTWTGEKEKPRMNTEAFF. Here the CDR3 DNA reads TGTGCCAGCACATGGACAGGGGAAAAAGAAAAGCCACGTATGAACACTGAAGCTTTCTTT. The rearrangement joins TRBV2 to TRBJ1-1, with TRBD1 identical over 9 bases. The J segment lost 0 bases and the V segment lost 7 bases, leaving 21 bases of the junction unmatched. Germline values: CDR1 SNHLY, CDR2 FYNNEI. CDR3 length equals 20 residues.

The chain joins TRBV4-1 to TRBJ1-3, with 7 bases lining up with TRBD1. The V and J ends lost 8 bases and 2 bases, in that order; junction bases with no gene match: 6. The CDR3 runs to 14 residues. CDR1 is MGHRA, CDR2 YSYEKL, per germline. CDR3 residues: CASVGTVAGNTIYF. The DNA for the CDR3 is TGCGCCAGCGTCGGGACAGTGGCTGGAAACACCATATATTTT.

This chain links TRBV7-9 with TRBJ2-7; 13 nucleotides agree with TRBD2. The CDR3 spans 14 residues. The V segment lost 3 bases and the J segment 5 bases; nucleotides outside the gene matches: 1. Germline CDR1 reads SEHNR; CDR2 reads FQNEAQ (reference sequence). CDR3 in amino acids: CASSFGTSGDEQYF. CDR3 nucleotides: TGTGCCAGCAGCTTTGGGACTAGCGGGGACGAGCAGTACTTC.

The CDR3 DNA is TGTGCCAGCTCACCGGAGCTACGGTCTTCACCCCTCCACTTT. This translates into CASSPELRSSPLHF. The genes are TRBV18 and TRBJ1-6; D is unresolved. The CDR3 sequence is 14 residues long. Germline V lookup: CDR1 KGHSH, CDR2 LQKENI. Trimming cost V 3 bases and J 9 bases, with 12 bases left between them.

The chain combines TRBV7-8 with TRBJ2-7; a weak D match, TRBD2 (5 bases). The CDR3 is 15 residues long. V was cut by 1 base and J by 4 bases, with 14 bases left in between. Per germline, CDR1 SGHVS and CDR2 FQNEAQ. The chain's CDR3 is CASSLDSLAEYEQYF. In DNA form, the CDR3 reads TGTGCCAGCAGCTTAGATAGCCTAGCTGAATACGAGCAGTACTTC.

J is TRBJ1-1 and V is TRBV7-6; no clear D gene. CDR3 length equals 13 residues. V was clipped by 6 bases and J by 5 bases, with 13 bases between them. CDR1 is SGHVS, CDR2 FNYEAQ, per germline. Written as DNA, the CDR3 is TGTGCCAGCAGTTCCGACTGGAAGACTGAAGCTTTCTTT. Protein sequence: CASSSDWKTEAFF.